The next 6 T cell receptor beta chains were all read from a single sample in a study of T cells after yellow fever vaccination. MiXCR, run by TCRdb on the 5' RACE reads, gives a single entry per CDR3 protein. The profile shows about 580,000 distinct CDR3 sequences, around 16% of them singletons. This sample comprised PBMCs, obtained about 5 days after the first yellow fever vaccination. Receptors originate from a man aged 18 to 29 who received the YFV17D yellow fever vaccine.

The chain combines TRBV29-1 with TRBJ2-7; 7 bases agree with TRBD1. V shed 5 bases, J shed 5 bases, and the junction held 9 bases outside the gene matches. Looked up from germline, CDR1 is SQVTM and CDR2 is ANQGSEA. The CDR3 totals 13 residues. The CDR3 sequence is CSVSPTGSHEQYF. Written as DNA, the CDR3 is TGCAGCGTTAGCCCGACAGGGTCCCACGAGCAGTACTTC.

The V and J genes are TRBV7-2 and TRBJ2-2, with no clear D. The germline V gene encodes CDR1 SGHTA and CDR2 FQGNSA. The CDR3 length is 13 residues. V gave up 7 bases and J gave up 7 bases, with 13 bases separating them. In DNA form, the CDR3 reads TGTGCCAGCAACGTCCGATGGGGCGGGGAGCTGTTTTTT. Amino acid sequence: CASNVRWGGELFF.

The table lists this clonotype with a few counts. The chain has TRBV27 and TRBJ1-5, with D possibly matching TRBD1 (6 bases). V was trimmed by 6 bases and J by 6 bases, leaving 18 bases between them. Per the germline V gene, CDR1 is MNHEY and CDR2 is SMNVEV (reference sequence). The CDR3 sequence is 15 residues long. The CDR3 coding sequence is TGTGCCAGCAGCCCGGCGGAGGGGGGGAGTCAGCCCCAGCATTTT. Translated: CASSPAEGGSQPQHF.

The table lists this clonotype with a few counts. This chain uses TRBV2 with TRBJ2-1; 9 bases match TRBD1. The CDR3 extends over 13 amino acids. V was pared by 3 bases and J by 8 bases, with 2 bases of the junction left unmatched. Germline values: CDR1 SNHLY, CDR2 FYNNEI. The CDR3 nucleotides are TGTGCCAGCAGTGAGGACAGGGGACATGAGCAGTTCTTC. Its protein product is CASSEDRGHEQFF.

The chain couples TRBV5-1 to TRBJ2-2; a weak D match, TRBD2 (5 bases). This CDR3 comprises 15 residues. V was shortened by 1 base and J by 1 base, with 8 bases between the two germline ends. In germline, CDR1 is SGHRS, CDR2 YFSETQ. As DNA, the CDR3 is TGCGCCAGCAGCTTGCTGGGAGAGAACACCGGGGAGCTGTTTTTT. Translating it yields CASSLLGENTGELFF.

The chain has TRBV13 and TRBJ2-1; the D gene could be TRBD1 or TRBD2 (6 bases each). The germline V gene encodes CDR1 PRHDT and CDR2 FYEKMQ (reference sequence). The CDR3 is made up of 14 amino acids. Trimming cost V 6 bases and J 5 bases, with 14 bases left between them. The CDR3 reads CASRPGAGHNEQFF. The CDR3 DNA sequence: TGTGCCAGCAGGCCGGGGGCGGGGCACAATGAGCAGTTCTTC.